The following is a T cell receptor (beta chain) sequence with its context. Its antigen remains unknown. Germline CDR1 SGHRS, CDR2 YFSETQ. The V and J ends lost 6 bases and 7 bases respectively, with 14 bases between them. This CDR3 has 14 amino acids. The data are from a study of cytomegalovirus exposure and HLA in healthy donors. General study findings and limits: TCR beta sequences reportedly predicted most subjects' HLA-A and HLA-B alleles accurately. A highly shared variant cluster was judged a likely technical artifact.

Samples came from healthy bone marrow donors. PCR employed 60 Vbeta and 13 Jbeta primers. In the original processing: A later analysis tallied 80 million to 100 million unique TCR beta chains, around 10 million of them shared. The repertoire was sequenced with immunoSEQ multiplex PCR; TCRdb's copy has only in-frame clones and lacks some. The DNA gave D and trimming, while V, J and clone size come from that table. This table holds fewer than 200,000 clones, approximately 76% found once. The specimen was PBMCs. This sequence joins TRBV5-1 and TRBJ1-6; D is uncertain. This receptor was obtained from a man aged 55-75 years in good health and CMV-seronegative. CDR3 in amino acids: CASTPEGGNSPLHF. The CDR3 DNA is TGCGCCAGCACCCCGGAGGGAGGGAATTCACCCCTCCACTTT.